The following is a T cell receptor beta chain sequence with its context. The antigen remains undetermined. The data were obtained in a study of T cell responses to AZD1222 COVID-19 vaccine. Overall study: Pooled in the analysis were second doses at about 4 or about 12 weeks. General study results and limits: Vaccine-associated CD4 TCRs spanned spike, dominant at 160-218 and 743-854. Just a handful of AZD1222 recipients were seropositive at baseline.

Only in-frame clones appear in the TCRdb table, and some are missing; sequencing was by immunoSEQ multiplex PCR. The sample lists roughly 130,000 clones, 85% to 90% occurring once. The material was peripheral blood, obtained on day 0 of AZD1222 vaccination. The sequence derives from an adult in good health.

The CDR3 coding sequence is TGTGCCAGCAGCTTAGAACAGGGGAAAGAGACCCAGTACTTC. Translated: CASSLEQGKETQYF. The chain couples TRBV7-2 to TRBJ2-5; 7 bases agree with TRBD1. This CDR3 comprises 14 residues. The V segment lost 1 base and the J segment 3 bases; nucleotides outside the gene matches: 2. Per germline, CDR1 SGHTA and CDR2 FQGNSA.